This T cell receptor beta chain was captured in a study of beta chain features in type 1 diabetes. Germline CDR1 is SGHTA and CDR2 is FQGNSA. The CDR3 covers 13 residues. Trimming cost V 0 bases and J 8 bases, with 7 bases left between them. Isolated RNA was reverse transcribed in full, so expressed TCRB transcripts were sequenced. Measured with immunoSEQ multiplex PCR; TCRdb has only the in-frame clones, and not every one. This table has about 240,000 clones, 25% to 35% appearing once. This sequence originates from a man younger than 45 in good health. The V gene is TRBV7-2, the J gene TRBJ2-2; D uncertain. The sample taken for sequencing was central memory CD4+ T cells from blood. The CDR3 sequence: CASSLAWAGELFF. In DNA, the CDR3 is TGTGCCAGCAGCTTAGCGTGGGCTGGGGAGCTGTTTTTT.